This entry lists 25 T cell receptor delta chains sequenced from one sample in a study of gamma-delta T cells after stem cell transplantation. TCRdb called clones anew from the RT-PCR reads with CATT. The sample has about 2,500 delta-chain clones, nearly 20% seen once; the top ten hold almost 25%. The sequenced material came from gamma-delta T cells. Receptors were obtained from a human donor. It is not recorded whose cells these are; they may come from a transplant donor.

This clone was observed a few times. The protein held in TCRdb is that of a much larger clone and does not match this DNA's translation at residue 12, likely because of a read error; the protein shown is translated from the DNA. CDR3 amino acids: CACDTPHWGIPGYDKLIF. For the CDR3, the DNA is TGTGCCTGTGACACCCCTCACTGGGGGATACCAGGTTACGATAAACTCATCTTT. The rearrangement uses TRDV2 and TRDJ1; 12 positions match TRDD3. Looked up from germline, CDR1 is GEAIGNYY and CDR2 is EKD. The length of the CDR3 is 18 residues. Unmatched junction bases numbered 11, after V lost 0 bases and J lost 4 bases.

On this clone: A single base separates this from a much larger clone, so it may be a read error. This CDR3 is also generated by other DNA sequences in the sample. The chain uses TRDV1 and TRDJ4; 8 bases agree with TRDD3. CDR3 length: 20 residues. Germline V gene data show CDR1 as TSWWSYY and CDR2 as QGS. J gave up 2 bases and V 3 bases, and 23 bases lay outside the gene matches. The CDR3 loop reads CALGELKRSGGWGIIRPLIF. DNA for the CDR3: TGTGCTCTTGGGGAGCTCAAGCGGTCCGGTGGGTGGGGGATTATAAGACCCCTGATCTTT.

The gene calls are TRDV1 and TRDJ1, with 13 bases matching TRDD3. Trimming at V came to 3 bases and at J to 6 bases, leaving 22 bases not matched to a gene. CDR3 length: 21 residues. Germline V CDR1 and CDR2: TSWWSYY, QGS. CDR3 amino acids: CALGEIISPTGGYEMRYKLIF. The CDR3 DNA follows: TGTGCTCTTGGGGAGATTATCAGCCCAACTGGGGGATACGAGATGAGGTATAAACTCATCTTT.

This rearrangement joins TRDV2 to TRDJ1; D possibly uses TRDD1 or TRDD3 (5 bases each). V was clipped by 1 base and J by 0 bases, with 17 bases between them. CDR3 length: 17 residues. Germline lookup yields CDR1 GEAIGNYY and CDR2 EKD. In nucleotides, the CDR3 is TGTGCCTGTGACACACATAGTACTGGAGTGTACACCGATAAACTCATCTTT. Residues: CACDTHSTGVYTDKLIF.

This chain uses TRDV1 with TRDJ1; TRDD3 agrees at 12 bases. The junction had 24 bases not matched to a gene; V was cut back by 4 bases and J by 0 bases. The CDR3 runs to 23 residues. Germline CDR1 and CDR2: TSWWSYY and QGS. CDR3 loop: CALGGFLRLYWGIPPPYTDKLIF. CDR3 nucleotides: TGTGCTCTTGGGGGGTTCCTACGGCTTTACTGGGGGATACCCCCCCCGTACACCGATAAACTCATCTTT.

Regarding this clone: The same CDR3 also results from other DNA sequences found in this sample. This chain links TRDV1 with TRDJ1, with unresolved D. The CDR3 loop spans 15 amino acids. The V gene lost 4 bases and the J gene lost 11 bases, with 23 bases spanning the gap. Germline V lookup: CDR1 TSWWSYY, CDR2 QGS. CDR3 loop: CALGVPAINPVMLIF. In DNA form, the CDR3 reads TGTGCTCTTGGGGTCCCTGCCATTAACCCCGTGATGCTCATCTTT.

This clone is medium-sized. The rearrangement joins TRDV2 to TRDJ3, with 13 bases matching TRDD3. The CDR3 has 21 residues. CDR1 is GEAIGNYY, CDR2 EKD, per germline. Unmatched junction bases numbered 7, after V lost 0 bases and J lost 0 bases. For the CDR3, the DNA is TGTGCCTGTGACACCCTGACTGGGGGATACGGGGGCTCCTGGGACACCCGACAGATGTTTTTC. Protein sequence: CACDTLTGGYGGSWDTRQMFF.

About this clone: This may arise from a read error, as a much more abundant clone is one base away. The same CDR3 arises from other DNA sequences in this sample as well. The rearrangement links TRDV1 to TRDJ1, with TRDD3 identical over 9 bases. The V and J ends lost 6 bases and 6 bases, in that order; junction bases with no gene match: 29. The CDR3 has 21 residues. Germline V gene sequence: CDR1 TSWWSYY, CDR2 QGS. Here the CDR3 DNA reads TGTGCTCTTGGACCCCGGCCCTCCCTACGACTGGGGGACTCCTCGCAAAATAAACTCATCTTT. This encodes CALGPRPSLRLGDSSQNKLIF.

The chain links TRDV1 to TRDJ1; 9 bases are shared with TRDD2. Germline-derived CDR1 and CDR2 are TSWWSYY and QGS. Losses at the gene ends were 4 bases for V and 1 base for J; bases not matched to a gene: 22. This CDR3 contains 21 residues. CDR3 sequence reads: CALGVRAFLRPWGSRTDKLIF. The CDR3 bases are TGTGCTCTTGGGGTACGGGCCTTCCTACGGCCCTGGGGATCTCGCACCGATAAACTCATCTTT.

V usage is TRDV1 and J usage is TRDJ1; 8 bases line up with TRDD2. There are 21 residues in the CDR3. Per germline, CDR1 TSWWSYY and CDR2 QGS. The J segment lost 7 bases and the V segment lost 1 base, leaving 26 bases of the junction unmatched. The CDR3 here is CALGEPYFLRATLIRRGKLIF. CDR3 DNA sequence: TGTGCTCTTGGGGAACCCTACTTCCTACGGGCCACCTTGATAAGACGAGGTAAACTCATCTTT.

This clone turned up a few times. Other DNA sequences from this sample encode an identical CDR3 as well. The rearrangement joins TRDV1 to TRDJ1; 10 bases line up with TRDD3. CDR1 TSWWSYY and CDR2 QGS come from the germline V gene. The CDR3 sequence is 25 residues long. Trimming cost V 3 bases and J 0 bases; bases outside gene matches: 31. CDR3 protein: CALGEPEVKSFIYWGMPQYTDKLIF. CDR3 nucleotides: TGTGCTCTTGGGGAGCCCGAGGTAAAGTCCTTCATATACTGGGGGATGCCCCAGTACACCGATAAACTCATCTTT.

The chain employs TRDV1 and TRDJ1; 13 positions match TRDD3. V dropped 6 bases and J dropped 4; count of bases not matched to a gene: 8. CDR3 length: 16 residues. Germline CDR1 reads TSWWSYY; CDR2 reads QGS. The CDR3, as DNA: TGTGCTCTTGGTAAAGTACTGGGGGATACGGGCGATAAACTCATCTTT. It specifies CALGKVLGDTGDKLIF.

This rearrangement joins TRDV1 to TRDJ1; possibly TRDD3 for D (6 bases). V was cut by 3 bases and J by 0 bases, with 20 bases left in between. The CDR3 sequence is 18 residues long. CDR1 is TSWWSYY, CDR2 QGS, per germline. For the CDR3, the DNA is TGTGCTCTTGGGGAGGACCTTGGCTGGGGACCGAACACCGATAAACTCATCTTT. Translated: CALGEDLGWGPNTDKLIF.

In this sample, this clone turned up a few times. The gene calls are TRDV2 and TRDJ1; 8 bases are a match to TRDD3. J was trimmed by 0 bases and V by 0 bases; bases with no gene match: 14. The CDR3 runs to 19 residues. Germline-derived CDR1 and CDR2 are GEAIGNYY and EKD. For the CDR3, the DNA is TGTGCCTGTGACACCGTCGCCTGGGGGAGAACCCTGTACACCGATAAACTCATCTTT. Translated: CACDTVAWGRTLYTDKLIF.

Note on this clone: This may stem from a read error, because a much larger clone lies one nucleotide away. The chain uses TRDV2 and TRDJ3; no clear D gene. The ends were cut back, 0 bases at V and 0 bases at J, with 20 bases in the middle. The CDR3 is made up of 21 amino acids. Looked up from germline, CDR1 is GEAIGNYY and CDR2 is EKD. CDR3 coding DNA: TGTGCCTGTGACACCTCCCACCGGAGTGAATTGATCTCCTGGGACACCCGACAGATGTTTTTC. Translated: CACDTSHRSELISWDTRQMFF.

This chain links TRDV1 with TRDJ1; TRDD3 agrees at 13 bases. The CDR3 is 20 amino acids. With 8 bases clipped from V and 2 bases from J, the junction kept 20 bases outside the gene matches. Germline V gives CDR1 TSWWSYY, CDR2 QGS. The CDR3: CALNFRTSYWGIRETDKLIF. DNA for the CDR3: TGTGCTCTTAATTTCCGTACTTCGTACTGGGGGATACGAGAGACCGATAAACTCATCTTT.

The chain combines TRDV2 with TRDJ1, with TRDD3 matching 13 bases. The length of the CDR3 is 20 residues. J gave up 5 bases and V 0 bases, and 17 bases lay outside the gene matches. Germline CDR1 and CDR2: GEAIGNYY and EKD. Here the CDR3 reads CACDTVELGDTLLSGDKLIF. The CDR3 DNA reads as TGTGCCTGTGACACCGTTGAACTGGGGGATACGCTACTATCCGGGGATAAACTCATCTTT.

This clone has only a few counts. This may be a read error, as it is one base from a much larger clone. V usage is TRDV2 and J usage is TRDJ2; D remains unclear. The CDR3 sequence is 15 residues long. With 5 bases removed from V and 2 bases from J, the gap between germline ends came to 14 bases. Germline V gives CDR1 GEAIGNYY, CDR2 EKD. The CDR3 DNA reads as TGTGCCTGTGTGAAAGGGACACGCTTGACAGCACAACTCTTCTTT. It codes for CACVKGTRLTAQLFF.

The CDR3 sequence: CACDTGVLGDKHGWDTRQMFF. In DNA, the CDR3 is TGTGCCTGTGACACCGGCGTACTGGGGGATAAGCACGGCTGGGACACCCGACAGATGTTTTTC. This chain joins TRDV2 and TRDJ3; TRDD3 matches at 11 bases. The ends lost 0 bases at V and 3 bases at J; junction bases unmatched: 12. CDR1 is GEAIGNYY and CDR2 is EKD in the germline V gene. CDR3 length: 21 amino acids.

Note on this clone: This may be a read error, as it is one base from a much larger clone. This same CDR3 is encoded by further DNA sequences in the sample. This sequence joins TRDV1 and TRDJ1, with 13 bases matching TRDD3. Losses at the gene ends were 0 bases for V and 0 bases for J; bases not matched to a gene: 22. CDR1 is TSWWSYY, CDR2 QGS, per germline. The CDR3 is made up of 24 amino acids. The CDR3 nucleotides are TGTGCTCTTGGGGAACTCGGCCTCCCCACGTTTGGTACTGGGGGATACGCGTACACCGATAAACTCATCTTT. Translated: CALGELGLPTFGTGGYAYTDKLIF.

The rearrangement uses TRDV1 and TRDJ1; D might be TRDD3 (5 bases). The CDR3 runs 20 residues. Per germline, CDR1 TSWWSYY and CDR2 QGS. Deletions cut 0 bases from V and 2 bases from J, with 25 bases between. The CDR3 DNA reads as TGTGCTCTTGGGGAACTCGCCTTGGGATTTTTAGGGGACCGGACCGATAAACTCATCTTT. It specifies CALGELALGFLGDRTDKLIF.

J is TRDJ1 and V is TRDV1; 13 nucleotides align to TRDD3. The CDR3 sequence is 29 residues long. In germline, CDR1 is TSWWSYY, CDR2 QGS. The V and J ends lost 3 bases and 3 bases, in that order; junction bases with no gene match: 43. CDR3 loop: CALGDHGMHLDLLHTLTGGYAVKADKLIF. The CDR3 nucleotides read TGTGCTCTTGGGGACCACGGCATGCACCTGGACCTCCTTCACACCCTCACTGGGGGATACGCCGTAAAGGCCGATAAACTCATCTTT.

The chain links TRDV1 to TRDJ1; TRDD3 matches at 9 bases. The germline V gene has CDR1 TSWWSYY and CDR2 QGS. Losses at the gene ends were 2 bases for V and 1 base for J; bases not matched to a gene: 26. CDR3 length: 23 residues. The CDR3 sequence: CALGENHLPTVRILGDTTDKLIF. CDR3 nucleotide sequence: TGTGCTCTTGGGGAAAATCACCTTCCCACCGTAAGGATACTGGGGGACACCACCGATAAACTCATCTTT.

The genes are TRDV1 and TRDJ1; 9 bases align to TRDD2. The CDR3 sequence is 23 residues long. CDR1 is TSWWSYY, CDR2 QGS, per germline. With 3 bases clipped from V and 0 bases from J, the junction kept 26 bases outside the gene matches. The CDR3 protein is CALGEAFLRLTLVSTLNTDKLIF. The CDR3 DNA sequence: TGTGCTCTTGGGGAGGCCTTCCTACGCCTAACCCTGGTCTCTACCCTTAACACCGATAAACTCATCTTT.

Comments on this clone: The same CDR3 is also encoded by other DNA sequences in this sample. V gene TRDV1 combines with J gene TRDJ1, with D possibly matching TRDD2 (6 bases). The CDR3 has 24 residues. The germline CDR1 and CDR2 sequences are TSWWSYY and QGS. V lost 0 bases and J 0 bases, leaving 35 bases between the germline ends. The CDR3 bases are TGTGCTCTTGGGGAACTCTGGTGGGCCTTCCCTACTTGGCTGGGACCCAGCGACACCGATAAACTCATCTTT. It encodes CALGELWWAFPTWLGPSDTDKLIF.